Below, 30 T cell receptor beta chains from the same sample are listed, as sequenced in a study of blood T cell repertoires in COVID-19. Profiling relied on immunoSEQ multiplex PCR, and the TCRdb table lists in-frame clones only, not all of them. The sample holds fewer than 400,000 clones, around 90% seen once. Sequenced material: PBMCs or T cells enriched from blood (not recorded which). The receptors originated from a woman in her 30s who had recovered from COVID-19.

The rearrangement uses TRBV12-3 or TRBV12-4 and TRBJ1-2, with D hard to call. CDR3 length: 13 amino acids. V lost 0 bases and J 6 bases, leaving 8 bases between the germline ends. The CDR3: CASSLARLDGYTF. CDR3 DNA: TGTGCCAGCAGTTTAGCGCGTCTAGATGGCTACACCTTC.

This clone turned up a few times. The V gene is TRBV3-1 (or the pseudogene TRBV3-2), the J gene TRBJ1-2, with D possibly matching TRBD1 (6 bases). Trimming left V 4 bases short and J 6 bases short, with 12 bases between. The CDR3 contains 13 residues. CDR1 is LGHDT and CDR2 is YNNKEL in the germline V gene (reference sequence). The chain's CDR3 is CASSPPGTNGYTF. In DNA form, the CDR3 reads TGTGCCAGCAGCCCACCAGGGACAAATGGCTACACCTTC.

The rearrangement uses TRBV27 and TRBJ1-4; D ambiguous. The CDR3 consists of 13 residues. Germline lookup yields CDR1 MNHEY and CDR2 SMNVEV (reference sequence). The V end lost 6 bases, the J end lost 8 bases, and 13 bases lay between the germline ends. The CDR3 region has the DNA TGTGCCAGCAGCGAGGAGGGAGGAGAAAAACTGTTTTTT. Amino acid sequence: CASSEEGGEKLFF.

The gene calls are TRBV5-8 and TRBJ1-5; no clear D gene. V was pared by 2 bases and J by 2 bases, with 14 bases between. The CDR3 is 16 amino acids. Germline values: CDR1 SGHTS, CDR2 YDEGEE. The CDR3 is CASSFAVLAGNQPQHF. The CDR3 DNA follows: TGTGCCAGCAGCTTTGCGGTGCTAGCCGGCAATCAGCCCCAGCATTTT.

J is TRBJ2-2 and V is TRBV3-1 (or the pseudogene TRBV3-2), with D possibly being TRBD1 (6 bases). The V end lost 0 bases, the J end lost 8 bases, and 10 bases lay between the germline ends. CDR3 length: 14 amino acids. The germline V gene has CDR1 LGHDT and CDR2 YNNKEL (reference sequence). CDR3 in amino acids: CASSQEPGEGELFF. The CDR3, as DNA: TGTGCCAGCAGCCAAGAACCAGGGGAAGGGGAGCTGTTTTTT.

This clone has just one count. V and J are TRBV28 and TRBJ2-7; D is undetermined. Trimming left V 6 bases short and J 8 bases short, with 11 bases between. Looked up from germline, CDR1 is MDHEN and CDR2 is SYDVKM. The CDR3 covers 11 residues. The CDR3 reads CASSKLIQQYF. CDR3 nucleotides: TGTGCCAGCAGCAAACTAATCCAGCAGTACTTC.

This chain links TRBV6-1 with TRBJ1-5; 8 nucleotides agree with TRBD1. V shed 4 bases, J shed 6 bases, and the junction held 11 bases outside the gene matches. The CDR3 contains 16 residues. Germline V gene lookup returns CDR1 MNHNS and CDR2 SASEGT. CDR3 bases: TGTGCCAGCAGTGGAACAGGGGGGTCGGGCGCTCAGCCCCAGCATTTT. It yields the protein CASSGTGGSGAQPQHF.

The genes are TRBV28 and TRBJ1-3; D remains ambiguous. Germline values: CDR1 MDHEN, CDR2 SYDVKM. CDR3 length equals 18 residues. Trimming cost V 7 bases and J 0 bases, with 22 bases left between them. The CDR3 bases are TGTGCCAGCACCCCTCGAGTTCATACTCACTTCTCTGGAAACACCATATATTTT. It specifies CASTPRVHTHFSGNTIYF.

This clone came up once. V is TRBV3-1 (or the pseudogene TRBV3-2) and J is TRBJ1-4, with 8 bases identical to TRBD1. The length of the CDR3 is 16 residues. The V gene end was trimmed by 4 bases and the J gene end by 8 bases; junction bases not matched to a gene: 12. CDR1 is LGHDT, CDR2 YNNKEL, per germline (reference sequence). CDR3 residues: CASSPSPGQAEEKLFF. CDR3 DNA: TGTGCCAGCAGCCCATCTCCGGGACAGGCGGAAGAAAAACTGTTTTTT.

The chain employs TRBV11-3 and TRBJ2-1; a weak D match, TRBD1 (6 bases). The CDR3 loop spans 15 amino acids. Trimming stripped 2 bases from V and 0 bases from J, with 8 bases between. Germline values: CDR1 SGHNT, CDR2 YENEEA. The CDR3 loop is CASSLRGNSYNEQFF. In DNA form, the CDR3 reads TGTGCCAGCAGCTTAAGGGGGAACTCCTACAATGAGCAGTTCTTC.

The chain uses TRBV19 and TRBJ2-1; TRBD2 matches at 8 bases. V shed 0 bases, J shed 3 bases, and the junction held 4 bases outside the gene matches. There are 16 residues in the CDR3. Germline assignment: CDR1 LNHDA and CDR2 SQIVND (reference sequence). The CDR3 sequence: CASSIDHSGGYNEQFF. The CDR3 DNA sequence: TGTGCCAGTAGTATAGATCACAGCGGGGGCTACAATGAGCAGTTCTTC.

This clone has just a few counts. The V call is TRBV4-2, the J call TRBJ2-7; D not resolved. CDR1 LGHNA and CDR2 YNFKEQ come from the germline V gene. The CDR3 is 13 residues long. The V end lost 1 base, the J end lost 5 bases, and 9 bases lay between the germline ends. CDR3 residues: CASSQVTSDEQYF. CDR3 bases: TGTGCCAGCAGCCAAGTGACCAGCGACGAGCAGTACTTC.

The chain's CDR3 is CASMYQETQYF. Written as DNA, the CDR3 is TGTGCCAGCATGTACCAAGAGACCCAGTACTTC. V usage is TRBV19 and J usage is TRBJ2-5, with D unclear. In germline, CDR1 is LNHDA, CDR2 SQIVND (reference sequence). The CDR3 contains 11 residues. Trimming took 9 bases from V and 0 from J, leaving 5 bases between them.

This chain joins TRBV12-3 or TRBV12-4 and TRBJ2-1; D is possibly TRBD1 (6 bases). The CDR3 covers 12 residues. Trimming left V 6 bases short and J 7 bases short, with 10 bases between. The CDR3 is CASRGAFNEQFF. CDR3 sequence (DNA): TGTGCCAGCAGGGGGGCGTTTAATGAGCAGTTCTTC.

The J gene is TRBJ2-1, the V gene TRBV11-2; 12 bases match TRBD2. J gave up 10 bases and V 0 bases, and 1 base lay outside the gene matches. The CDR3 loop spans 14 amino acids. Looked up from germline, CDR1 is SGHAT and CDR2 is FQNNGV. For the CDR3, the DNA is TGTGCCAGCAGCTTAGAACTAGCGGGGGGAGAGCAGTTCTTC. Its protein product is CASSLELAGGEQFF.

The V call is TRBV9, the J call TRBJ1-2, with 7 bases matching TRBD1. This CDR3 comprises 14 residues. In germline, CDR1 is SGDLS, CDR2 YYNGEE. V was pared by 6 bases and J by 0 bases, with 5 bases of the junction left unmatched. CDR3 sequence (DNA): TGTGCCAGCAATCCCAGGGGGGCTAACTATGGCTACACCTTC. Translating gives CASNPRGANYGYTF.

This chain links TRBV7-9 with TRBJ2-1; 9 bases fit TRBD1. The length of the CDR3 is 14 residues. CDR1 and CDR2 (germline): SEHNR, FQNEAQ (reference sequence). With 8 bases clipped from V and 9 bases from J, the junction kept 11 bases outside the gene matches. The CDR3 is CASGSRTGEGEQFF. CDR3 nucleotide sequence: TGTGCCAGCGGTTCTAGGACAGGGGAAGGTGAGCAGTTCTTC.

The V call is TRBV3-1 (or the pseudogene TRBV3-2), the J call TRBJ2-7; TRBD2 matches at 11 bases. V was pared by 2 bases and J by 5 bases, with 5 bases of the junction left unmatched. CDR1 and CDR2 (germline): LGHDT, YNNKEL (reference sequence). CDR3 length: 15 amino acids. CDR3 nucleotides: TGTGCCAGCAGCCAACTAGCGGGAGGCCGGCACGAGCAGTACTTC. Translation: CASSQLAGGRHEQYF.

Comments on this clone: Other DNA sequences in the same sample also yield this CDR3. The chain carries TRBV24-1 and TRBJ1-2; 7 bases agree with TRBD1. CDR3 size: 14 residues. Germline V gene lookup returns CDR1 KGHDR and CDR2 SFDVKD. Trimming took 4 bases from V and 4 from J; bases not matched to a gene: 5. CDR3 sequence reads: CATSDRQGSYGYTF. CDR3 DNA: TGTGCCACCAGTGACAGACAGGGTAGCTATGGCTACACCTTC.

The V call is TRBV28, the J call TRBJ2-7; a possible D gene is TRBD2 (6 bases). Trimming removed 6 bases at V and 4 bases at J, with 13 bases between. The CDR3 has 13 amino acids. CDR1 MDHEN and CDR2 SYDVKM come from the germline V gene. The CDR3 sequence is CASSLTLAYEQYF. CDR3 DNA: TGTGCCAGCAGCCTAACACTAGCATACGAGCAGTACTTC.

The rearrangement links TRBV15 to TRBJ1-1, with 7 positions matching TRBD1. Germline assignment: CDR1 LNHNV and CDR2 YYDKDF (reference sequence). V dropped 0 bases and J dropped 2; count of bases not matched to a gene: 12. This CDR3 spans 18 amino acids. The CDR3 sequence is CATSRDQVPGQINTEAFF. The CDR3 coding sequence is TGTGCCACCAGCAGAGATCAAGTTCCGGGACAGATAAACACTGAAGCTTTCTTT.

The rearrangement uses TRBV24-1 and TRBJ2-7, with no clear D. The CDR3 loop spans 14 amino acids. Germline lookup yields CDR1 KGHDR and CDR2 SFDVKD. V was clipped by 3 bases and J by 0 bases, with 8 bases between them. The CDR3 bases are TGTGCCACCAGTGATCGACGGAGCTCCTACGAGCAGTACTTC. Protein sequence: CATSDRRSSYEQYF.

This sequence joins TRBV6-2 or TRBV6-3 and TRBJ2-7; D unresolved. The germline CDR1 and CDR2 sequences are MNHEY and SVGEGT. V lost 4 bases and J 5 bases, leaving 15 bases between the germline ends. CDR3 length: 14 amino acids. The CDR3 is CASSSYAARNEQYF. DNA for the CDR3: TGTGCCAGCAGTTCCTATGCGGCCAGAAACGAGCAGTACTTC.

Only one count was recorded for this clone. V gene TRBV5-1 combines with J gene TRBJ2-5; 7 bases agree with TRBD1. The CDR3 contains 14 residues. Germline CDR1 is SGHRS and CDR2 is YFSETQ. Trimming cost V 5 bases and J 1 base; bases outside gene matches: 5. The CDR3 region is CASRQQGPQETQYF. As DNA, the CDR3 is TGCGCCAGCAGGCAACAGGGGCCCCAAGAGACCCAGTACTTC.

The gene calls are TRBV5-1 and TRBJ1-3; a possible D gene is TRBD1 (6 bases). The germline V gene encodes CDR1 SGHRS and CDR2 YFSETQ. The V end lost 7 bases, the J end lost 1 base, and 15 bases lay between the germline ends. The CDR3 length is 15 residues. The CDR3, as DNA: TGCGCCAGCGGCCTGACAGGTTCTTCTGGAAACACCATATATTTT. It translates to CASGLTGSSGNTIYF.

The V call is TRBV7-3, the J call TRBJ2-5, with D possibly being TRBD1 (6 bases). CDR1 is SGHTA and CDR2 is FQGTGA in the germline V gene. The CDR3 length is 16 residues. Between the trimmed V and J ends, which lost 2 bases and 2 bases, there was a span of 15 bases. This chain's CDR3 is CASSLGPGQGQETQYF. In DNA form, the CDR3 reads TGTGCCAGCAGCTTAGGTCCAGGTCAGGGGCAAGAGACCCAGTACTTC.

The V call is TRBV5-4, the J call TRBJ1-4, with TRBD1 matching over 8 bases. V lost 3 bases and J lost 8; bases outside the gene matches: 6. The CDR3 sequence is 14 residues long. The germline gives CDR1 SGHNT, CDR2 YYREEE (reference sequence). CDR3 nucleotides: TGTGCCAGCAGCTCCAGGGGGCGGAAGGAAAAACTGTTTTTT. Translated: CASSSRGRKEKLFF.

The chain carries TRBV2 and TRBJ2-1; 7 nucleotides align to TRBD2. The CDR3 spans 13 residues. Germline CDR1 reads SNHLY; CDR2 reads FYNNEI. V shed 2 bases, J shed 9 bases, and the junction held 4 bases outside the gene matches. The DNA of the CDR3 is TGTGCCAGCAGTGAATCGGGACTACTTGAGCAGTTCTTC. Translating it yields CASSESGLLEQFF.

The genes are TRBV6-5 and TRBJ2-7; 8 bases fit TRBD1. With V trimmed by 6 bases and J by 2 bases, 3 bases remained unmatched. The germline gives CDR1 MNHEY, CDR2 SVGAGI. The CDR3 totals 13 residues. The CDR3 DNA follows: TGTGCCAGCAGCGAGGACAGGGCCTACGAGCAGTACTTC. This codes for CASSEDRAYEQYF.

This clone occurred once. V and J are TRBV5-6 and TRBJ1-2, with TRBD1 matching over 8 bases. The CDR3 is made up of 16 amino acids. The J segment lost 0 bases and the V segment lost 1 base, leaving 5 bases of the junction unmatched. Germline V gene lookup returns CDR1 SGHDT and CDR2 YYEEEE. In DNA form, the CDR3 reads TGTGCCAGCAGCTTGCGAGGGACAGGCTCTAACTATGGCTACACCTTC. Translation: CASSLRGTGSNYGYTF.